The TCR beta chain under discussion was sequenced for a study of technical replicates of blood from a handful of donors. V shed 2 bases and J shed 0 bases, with 14 bases lying between them. Germline CDR1 and CDR2: SEHNR and FQNEAQ (reference sequence). The CDR3 sequence is 17 residues long. Clones were read by immunoSEQ multiplex PCR, and TCRdb kept only the in-frame ones, dropping some. The sample has tens of thousands of clones, roughly 90% seen once. This receptor was obtained from a human donor in good health. The rearrangement uses TRBV7-9 and TRBJ1-3; tentative D call: TRBD1 (5 bases). Sample: T cells isolated from PBMCs. The CDR3, as DNA: TGTGCCAGCAGCTTATTTACAGCAAGGGGCTCTGGAAACACCATATATTTT. It yields the protein CASSLFTARGSGNTIYF.